This T cell receptor beta chain was recovered during a study of blood T cells in healthy people across ages. Primers used in a second PCR of about 6 to 11 cycles were a sample-barcoded 5' primer and a J-beta primer mix. Every cDNA molecule carried a tag from a template-switch adaptor bearing 12 random nucleotides. TCRdb recomputed calls from the 5' RACE reads with MiXCR, one row per CDR3 protein. Altogether 800,000 to 950,000 distinct CDR3 sequences are present, about 27% being singletons, with the ten largest covering roughly a tenth. This clonotype was recorded at least ten times. The CDR3 sequence is 16 residues long. CDR1 DFQATT and CDR2 SNEGSKA come from the germline V gene (reference sequence). Unmatched junction bases numbered 8, after V lost 1 base and J lost 9 bases. These data are also associated with another study on T cells of mothers and their children. From that second work: The study recruited three healthy Caucasian mothers and their six children as donors. All RNA that had been extracted was used for cDNA synthesis at around 1.4 ug per 15 ul. Addition of sample barcodes and 2-4 random nucleotides occurred through the M1S primer of the second PCR.

This chain connects TRBV20-1 to TRBJ2-5, with 16 bases identical to TRBD2. The clonotype was recovered from a woman between 40 and 55 years old in good health. The sample taken for sequencing was blood. The CDR3 DNA reads as TGCAGTGCTAGAGGTTCCGGGACTAGCGGGGGGGAGGCCCAGTACTTC. The encoded protein is CSARGSGTSGGEAQYF.